Listed below are T cell receptor beta chains from one sample, sequenced in a study of spatial heterogeneity in lung cancer. TCRdb independently ran MiXCR on the 5' RACE reads; one entry per CDR3 protein. The sample holds 10,000 to 11,000 distinct CDR3 sequences, about 6% seen once. Source: PBMCs, taken at surgery. The receptors were sampled from a male donor with early-stage non-small cell lung cancer. CDR3s include the opening cysteine and the closing phenylalanine or tryptophan. A D gene is named only where the DNA matches it firmly. A row's size may be missing; if present it is once, few, many or a size class.

TRBV5-6	.	TRBJ1-2	.	CASSLGRERGYTF	TGTGCCAGCAGCTTGGGCCGAGAGCGGGGCTACACCTTC
TRBV28	many	TRBJ2-4	.	CASSPGQRGAAKNIQYF	TGTGCCAGCAGTCCGGGACAACGGGGGGCAGCCAAAAACATTCAGTACTTC
TRBV10-3	few	TRBJ2-7	.	CAIKGTPSSYEQYF	TGTGCCATCAAGGGGACTCCCTCTTCCTACGAGCAGTACTTC
TRBV7-2	many	TRBJ1-5	.	CASSLRGDQPQHF	TGTGCCAGCAGCTTAAGAGGGGACCAGCCCCAGCATTTT
TRBV20-1	many	TRBJ2-7	TRBD2	CSARDPLSWGRAYEQYF	TGCAGTGCTAGAGACCCGTTATCGTGGGGGAGGGCCTACGAGCAGTACTTC
TRBV7-2	many	TRBJ2-1	TRBD2	CASSPLGLAGAGEQFF	TGTGCCAGCAGCCCCTTGGGACTAGCGGGAGCCGGTGAGCAGTTCTTC
TRBV12-3/TRBV12-4	many	TRBJ2-1	TRBD2	CASSLVAGNEQFF	TGTGCCAGCAGTCTTGTAGCGGGCAACGAGCAGTTCTTC
TRBV5-1	many	TRBJ2-1	TRBD1	CASSPGWDRGLNEQFF	TGCGCCAGCAGCCCAGGTTGGGACAGGGGGCTCAATGAGCAGTTCTTC
TRBV2	many	TRBJ2-2	.	CASSWTAVTGELFF	TGTGCCAGCAGTTGGACAGCGGTTACCGGGGAGCTGTTTTTT
TRBV6-5	few	TRBJ2-3	.	CASSYSMDSYTDTQYF	TGTGCCAGCAGTTACTCGATGGACTCTTACACAGATACGCAGTATTTT
TRBV2	few	TRBJ2-7	TRBD1	CASRGTGGRYEQYF	TGTGCCAGCAGGGGGACAGGGGGTCGGTACGAGCAGTACTTC
TRBV5-1	.	TRBJ1-3	TRBD1	CASSFGTGEGNTIYF	TGCGCCAGCAGCTTCGGGACAGGGGAAGGAAACACCATATATTTT
TRBV5-1	.	TRBJ2-5	TRBD1	CASSVGQGPETQYF	TGCGCCAGCAGCGTTGGACAGGGTCCAGAGACCCAGTACTTC
TRBV27	few	TRBJ1-1	.	CASSPTLDGAEAFF	TGTGCCAGCAGTCCGACGCTCGACGGCGCTGAAGCTTTCTTT
TRBV7-2	medium-sized	TRBJ2-5	.	CASSFKETQYF	TGTGCCAGCAGCTTTAAAGAGACCCAGTACTTC
TRBV5-1	.	TRBJ2-5	.	CASSWGGLFRETQYF	TGCGCCAGCAGCTGGGGAGGCCTTTTCCGAGAGACCCAGTACTTC
TRBV6-8	few	TRBJ1-1	.	CASSFTEINTEAFF	TGTGCCAGCAGTTTTACAGAGATTAACACTGAAGCTTTCTTT
TRBV29-1	many	TRBJ2-7	.	CSVEVDQYEQYF	TGCAGCGTTGAAGTGGATCAATACGAGCAGTACTTC
TRBV7-3	many	TRBJ2-3	.	CASSPGSTDTQYF	TGTGCCAGCAGCCCAGGTAGCACAGATACGCAGTATTTT
TRBV7-2	many	TRBJ2-1	TRBD1	CASSKGQINEQFF	TGTGCCAGCAGCAAGGGACAGATCAATGAGCAGTTCTTC
TRBV7-8	many	TRBJ2-1	TRBD2	CASSLGLAGRSSYNEQFF	TGTGCCAGCAGCTTAGGACTAGCGGGAAGGAGCTCCTACAATGAGCAGTTCTTC
TRBV28	many	TRBJ2-5	.	CASSLGSRVETQYF	TGTGCCAGCAGTTTGGGTTCGCGGGTGGAGACCCAGTACTTC
TRBV5-1	medium-sized	TRBJ2-3	TRBD2	CASSTGAGGQDTQYF	TGCGCCAGCAGCACGGGAGCGGGAGGGCAAGATACGCAGTATTTT
TRBV5-5	few	TRBJ2-3	TRBD2	CASRPSGGAMSTQYF	TGTGCCAGCAGACCCAGCGGGGGGGCAATGAGTACGCAGTATTTT
TRBV20-1	.	TRBJ2-4	.	CSASIGGGNIQYF	TGCAGTGCCTCAATAGGGGGGGGCAACATTCAGTACTTC
TRBV20-1	many	TRBJ2-7	TRBD2	CSAMDPSGRFYEQYF	TGCAGTGCTATGGATCCTAGCGGGAGGTTCTACGAGCAGTACTTC
TRBV29-1	many	TRBJ2-1	TRBD1	CSVEHGTGVYNEQFF	TGCAGCGTTGAACATGGGACAGGGGTCTACAATGAGCAGTTCTTC
TRBV6-1	many	TRBJ2-1	.	CASSEEGRRDEQFF	TGTGCCAGCAGTGAAGAGGGCAGACGGGACGAGCAGTTCTTC
TRBV5-4	.	TRBJ2-7	.	CASSSYIGKQYF	TGTGCCAGCAGCTCGTACATCGGCAAGCAGTACTTC
TRBV12-3/TRBV12-4	many	TRBJ2-7	.	CASSLGPAGEQYF	TGTGCCAGCAGCCTCGGACCTGCCGGGGAGCAGTACTTC
TRBV20-1	many	TRBJ1-5	.	CSARGTADQPQHF	TGCAGTGCTAGGGGGACGGCTGATCAGCCCCAGCATTTT
TRBV28	many	TRBJ2-2	TRBD2	CASSWLAGTGELFF	TGTGCCAGCAGTTGGCTAGCGGGGACGGGGGAGCTGTTTTTT
TRBV29-1	many	TRBJ2-3	TRBD1	CSVQTGEGTDTQYF	TGCAGCGTTCAGACAGGGGAGGGCACAGATACGCAGTATTTT
TRBV28	many	TRBJ2-1	TRBD2	CASQIIGGSSGLEQFF	TGTGCCAGCCAAATTATAGGCGGGAGCTCAGGGTTGGAGCAGTTCTTC
TRBV12-3/TRBV12-4	few	TRBJ2-7	.	CASSYPGQTYEQYF	TGTGCCAGCAGTTATCCCGGGCAAACCTACGAGCAGTACTTC
TRBV20-1	many	TRBJ1-1	.	CSASSGPTEAFF	TGCAGTGCTAGTTCGGGGCCGACTGAAGCTTTCTTT
TRBV27	medium-sized	TRBJ2-1	.	CASSFGLDNEQFF	TGTGCCAGCAGTTTCGGGCTCGACAATGAGCAGTTCTTC
TRBV28	many	TRBJ2-1	TRBD2	CASSERLAGPDEQFF	TGTGCCAGCAGCGAAAGACTAGCGGGCCCCGATGAGCAGTTCTTC
TRBV6-1	few	TRBJ2-3	TRBD2	CASSEAGLAASTDTQYF	TGTGCCAGCAGTGAAGCGGGACTAGCGGCTAGCACAGATACGCAGTATTTT
TRBV29-1	medium-sized	TRBJ2-1	.	CSVERTEQFF	TGCAGCGTTGAGAGAACTGAGCAGTTCTTC
TRBV27	medium-sized	TRBJ2-3	.	CASSALDGRITDTQYF	TGTGCCAGCAGTGCCCTTGACGGGAGAATAACGGATACGCAGTATTTT
TRBV7-9	.	TRBJ2-3	.	CASSLKSAGIPHTQYF	TGTGCCAGCAGCTTAAAGTCGGCAGGGATTCCGCATACGCAGTATTTT
TRBV11-2	.	TRBJ2-3	.	CASSRTRTDTQYF	TGTGCCAGCAGCCGAACCCGCACAGATACGCAGTATTTT
TRBV7-9	many	TRBJ2-3	TRBD1	CASSDGQGASTDTQYF	TGTGCCAGCAGCGATGGACAGGGGGCCAGCACAGATACGCAGTATTTT
TRBV12-3/TRBV12-4	many	TRBJ2-2	.	CAAAVASKAGELFF	TGTGCCGCGGCGGTAGCGAGTAAGGCCGGGGAGCTGTTTTTT
TRBV28	few	TRBJ1-6	.	CASWEGRYNSPLHF	TGTGCCAGTTGGGAAGGGAGATATAATTCACCCCTCCACTTT
TRBV5-4	many	TRBJ2-7	.	CASSAGAESSYEQYF	TGTGCCAGCAGCGCTGGGGCTGAGAGCTCCTACGAGCAGTACTTC
TRBV3-1	few	TRBJ1-3	TRBD1	CASSGTGAGNTIYF	TGTGCCAGCAGCGGGACAGGGGCTGGAAACACCATATATTTT
TRBV20-1	many	TRBJ2-1	.	CSAGQGLLYNEQFF	TGCAGTGCGGGGCAGGGCTTGCTCTACAATGAGCAGTTCTTC
TRBV7-2	many	TRBJ2-2	.	CASSSSGQSRTGELFF	TGTGCCAGCAGCTCGAGCGGACAGTCCCGCACCGGGGAGCTGTTTTTT
TRBV20-1	many	TRBJ2-1	TRBD2	CSARDGAGVPYNEQFF	TGCAGTGCTAGAGATGGGGCGGGAGTACCCTACAATGAGCAGTTCTTC
TRBV10-1	few	TRBJ1-1	.	CASSESVGMNTEAFF	TGCGCCAGCAGTGAGTCCGTGGGGATGAACACTGAAGCTTTCTTT
TRBV10-1	medium-sized	TRBJ1-5	.	CASGPGGQPQHF	TGCGCCAGCGGTCCCGGTGGTCAGCCCCAGCATTTT
TRBV28	medium-sized	TRBJ2-3	TRBD2	CASSPPGTSGSDTQYF	TGTGCCAGCAGTCCCCCCGGGACTAGCGGCTCAGATACGCAGTATTTT
TRBV11-2	many	TRBJ2-7	TRBD2	CASSLLAGEFREQYF	TGTGCCAGCAGCTTACTAGCGGGAGAGTTCCGAGAGCAGTACTTC